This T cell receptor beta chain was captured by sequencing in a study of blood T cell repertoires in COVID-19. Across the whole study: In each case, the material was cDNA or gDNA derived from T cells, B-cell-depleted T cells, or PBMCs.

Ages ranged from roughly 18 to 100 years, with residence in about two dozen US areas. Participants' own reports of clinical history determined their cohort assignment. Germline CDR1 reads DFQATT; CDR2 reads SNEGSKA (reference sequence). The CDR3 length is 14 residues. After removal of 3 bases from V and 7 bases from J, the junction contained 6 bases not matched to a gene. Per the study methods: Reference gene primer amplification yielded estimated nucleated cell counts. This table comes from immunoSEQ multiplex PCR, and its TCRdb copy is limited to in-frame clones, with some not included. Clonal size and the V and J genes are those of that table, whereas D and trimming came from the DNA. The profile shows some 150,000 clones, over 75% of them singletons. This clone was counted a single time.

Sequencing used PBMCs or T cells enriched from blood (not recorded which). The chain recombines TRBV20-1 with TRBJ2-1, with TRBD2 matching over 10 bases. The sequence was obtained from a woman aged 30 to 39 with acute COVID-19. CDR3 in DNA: TGCAGTGCTAGTTCTAGCGGGAGCTTGAATGAGCAGTTCTTC. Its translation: CSASSSGSLNEQFF.